This T cell receptor (beta chain) was observed in a study of CD8+ T cells in alopecia areata. Study-level background: Twice a day, 5 to 10 mg of oral tofacitinib was administered to treated patients.

Trimming took off 4 bases at V and 6 bases at J, with 13 bases between the two ends. The germline gives CDR1 SGHRS, CDR2 YFSETQ. The CDR3 loop spans 13 amino acids. Investigators isolated RNA and reverse transcribed it into cDNA to act as the sequencing template. The protocol was immunoSEQ multiplex PCR, while the TCRdb copy is restricted to in-frame clones and leaves out a portion. Here the sample spans some 170,000 clones, almost 65% being singletons. Alopecia areata patients had lesional scalp punch biopsies and peripheral blood taken from them. Study-level findings and limits: Elevated clonality characterized lesional scalp relative to normal scalp, particularly in alopecia totalis/universalis. Patients shared TCRs less clearly than mice did, possibly for HLA-related reasons.

There are a few counts of this clone. The target antigen is unknown. The rearrangement uses TRBV5-1 and TRBJ1-2; tentative D call: TRBD1 (6 bases). This receptor was obtained from a human donor with alopecia areata. The sample consisted of CD4+ T cells sorted from blood, taken at week 0. The chain's CDR3 is CASSPGQTDGYTF. The CDR3 nucleotides read TGCGCCAGCAGCCCCGGACAGACTGATGGCTACACCTTC.